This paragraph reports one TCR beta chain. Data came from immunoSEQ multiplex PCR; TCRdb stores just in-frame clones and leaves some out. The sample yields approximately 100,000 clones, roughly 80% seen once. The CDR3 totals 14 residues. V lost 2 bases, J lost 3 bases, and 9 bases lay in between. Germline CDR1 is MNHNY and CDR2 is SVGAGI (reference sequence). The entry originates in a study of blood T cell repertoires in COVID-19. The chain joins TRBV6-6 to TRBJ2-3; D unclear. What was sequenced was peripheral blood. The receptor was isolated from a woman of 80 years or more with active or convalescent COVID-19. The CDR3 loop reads CASSYLTITDTQYF. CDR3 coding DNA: TGTGCCAGCAGTTACCTTACAATTACAGATACGCAGTATTTT.